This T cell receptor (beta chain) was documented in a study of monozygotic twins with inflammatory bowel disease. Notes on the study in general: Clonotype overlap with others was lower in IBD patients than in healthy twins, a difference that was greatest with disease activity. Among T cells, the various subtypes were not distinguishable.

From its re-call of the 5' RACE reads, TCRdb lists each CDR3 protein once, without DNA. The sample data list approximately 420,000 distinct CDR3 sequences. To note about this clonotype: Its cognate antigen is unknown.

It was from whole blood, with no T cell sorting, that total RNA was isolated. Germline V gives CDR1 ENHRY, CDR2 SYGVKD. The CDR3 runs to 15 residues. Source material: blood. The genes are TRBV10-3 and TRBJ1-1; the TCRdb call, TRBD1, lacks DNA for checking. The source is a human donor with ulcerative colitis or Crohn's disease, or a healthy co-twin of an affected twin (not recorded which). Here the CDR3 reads CAISNTGGADTEAFF.